Included here is one TCR beta chain sequence, with context. Its antigen is unknown. This entry belongs to a study of cytomegalovirus exposure and HLA in healthy donors. As for the study in general: Around 180 million T cells yielded roughly 120 million unique TCR beta sequences, as an earlier analysis found.

These donors counted as nominally healthy when sampled, but unrecorded immune exposures were likely. The primer mix had 60 Vbeta and 13 Jbeta primers. Here immunoSEQ multiplex PCR was the method, and the copy in TCRdb shows in-frame clones only, minus some. The sample lists some 150,000 clones, 60% to 85% occurring once. Study-level points and caveats: It was taken for granted in presence/absence analyses that sequencing depth across donors was roughly uniform. In a later analysis, the majority of CMV-associated beta chains seemingly showed HLA restriction.

This CDR3 comprises 14 residues. V lost 7 bases, J lost 0 bases, and 9 bases lay in between. The germline gives CDR1 LNHDA, CDR2 SQIVND (reference sequence). The V gene is TRBV19, the J gene TRBJ2-2; possible D gene TRBD1, 6 bases. Material for sequencing was PBMCs. The receptor's source is a woman aged 40-49 years in good health and CMV-seropositive. CDR3 coding DNA: TGTGCCAGTAATGGGGGCTCGAACACCGGGGAGCTGTTTTTT. It translates to CASNGGSNTGELFF.